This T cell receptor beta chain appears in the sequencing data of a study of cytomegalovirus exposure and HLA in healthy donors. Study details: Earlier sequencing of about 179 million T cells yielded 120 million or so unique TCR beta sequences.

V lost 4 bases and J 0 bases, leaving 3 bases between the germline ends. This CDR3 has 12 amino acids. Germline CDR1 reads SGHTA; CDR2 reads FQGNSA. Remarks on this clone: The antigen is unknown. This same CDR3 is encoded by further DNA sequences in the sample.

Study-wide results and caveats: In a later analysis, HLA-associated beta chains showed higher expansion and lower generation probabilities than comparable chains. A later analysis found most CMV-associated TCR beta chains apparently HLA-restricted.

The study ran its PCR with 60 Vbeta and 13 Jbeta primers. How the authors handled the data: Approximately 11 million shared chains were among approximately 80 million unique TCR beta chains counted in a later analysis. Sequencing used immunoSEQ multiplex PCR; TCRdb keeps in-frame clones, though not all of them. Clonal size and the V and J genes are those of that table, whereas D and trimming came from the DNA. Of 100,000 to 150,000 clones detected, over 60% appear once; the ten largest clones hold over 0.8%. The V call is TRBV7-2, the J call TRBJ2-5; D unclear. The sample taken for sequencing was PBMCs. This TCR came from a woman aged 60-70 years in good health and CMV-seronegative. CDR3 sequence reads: CASSSYQETQYF. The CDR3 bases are TGTGCCAGCAGCTCATACCAAGAGACCCAGTACTTC. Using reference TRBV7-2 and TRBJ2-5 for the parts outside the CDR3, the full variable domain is GAGVSQSPSNKVTEKGKDVELRCDPISGHTALYWYRQSLGQGLEFLIYFQGNSAPDKSGLPSDRFSAERTGGSVSTLTIQRTQQEDSAVYLCASSSYQETQYFGPGTRLLVL.